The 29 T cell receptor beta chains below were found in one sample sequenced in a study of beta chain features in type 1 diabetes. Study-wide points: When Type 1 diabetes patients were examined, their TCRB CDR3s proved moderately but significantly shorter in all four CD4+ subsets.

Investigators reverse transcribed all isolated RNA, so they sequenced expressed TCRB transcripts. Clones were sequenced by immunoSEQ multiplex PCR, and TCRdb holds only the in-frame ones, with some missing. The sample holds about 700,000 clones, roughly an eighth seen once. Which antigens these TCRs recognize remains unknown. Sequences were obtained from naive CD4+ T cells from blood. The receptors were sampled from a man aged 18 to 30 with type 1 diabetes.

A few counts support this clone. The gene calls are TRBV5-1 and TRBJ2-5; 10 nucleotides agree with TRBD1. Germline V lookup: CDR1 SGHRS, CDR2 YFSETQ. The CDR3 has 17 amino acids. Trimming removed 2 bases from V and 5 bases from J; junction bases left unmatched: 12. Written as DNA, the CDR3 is TGCGCCAGCAGCTTCGTCGACAGGGGGCAGGCAGTGGAGACCCAGTACTTC. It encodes CASSFVDRGQAVETQYF.

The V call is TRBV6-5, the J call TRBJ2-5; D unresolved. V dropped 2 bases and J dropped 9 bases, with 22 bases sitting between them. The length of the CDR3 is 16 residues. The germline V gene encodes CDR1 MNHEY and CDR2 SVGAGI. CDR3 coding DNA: TGTGCCAGCAGTTACCTCCCCGACTCCTCCCTTTCGGCCCAGTACTTC. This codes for CASSYLPDSSLSAQYF.

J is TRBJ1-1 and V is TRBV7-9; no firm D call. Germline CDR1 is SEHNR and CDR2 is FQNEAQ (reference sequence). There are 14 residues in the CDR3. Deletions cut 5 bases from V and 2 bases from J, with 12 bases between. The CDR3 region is CASSPRVGNTEAFF. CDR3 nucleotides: TGTGCCAGCAGCCCCCGGGTCGGAAACACTGAAGCTTTCTTT.

The CDR3 loop reads CASSRVNSPLHF. The CDR3 nucleotides are TGCGCCAGCAGCAGGGTAAATTCACCCCTCCACTTT. This sequence joins TRBV4-1 and TRBJ1-6; D gene unclear. This CDR3 is built from 12 residues. Germline V gene lookup returns CDR1 MGHRA and CDR2 YSYEKL. V lost 5 bases to trimming and J lost 7 bases, with 6 bases between them.

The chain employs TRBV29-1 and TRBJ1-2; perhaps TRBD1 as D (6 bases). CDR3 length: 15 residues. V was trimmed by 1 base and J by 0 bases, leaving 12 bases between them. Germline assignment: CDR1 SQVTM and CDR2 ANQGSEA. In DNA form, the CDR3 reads TGCAGCGTTGAAGCATATGGGGGCGCTAACTATGGCTACACCTTC. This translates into CSVEAYGGANYGYTF.

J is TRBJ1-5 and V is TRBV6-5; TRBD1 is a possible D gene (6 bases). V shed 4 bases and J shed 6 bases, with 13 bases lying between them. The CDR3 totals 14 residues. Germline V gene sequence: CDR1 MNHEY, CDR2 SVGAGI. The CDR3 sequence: CASSWEQGSQPQHF. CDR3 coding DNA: TGTGCCAGCAGTTGGGAACAGGGAAGTCAGCCCCAGCATTTT.

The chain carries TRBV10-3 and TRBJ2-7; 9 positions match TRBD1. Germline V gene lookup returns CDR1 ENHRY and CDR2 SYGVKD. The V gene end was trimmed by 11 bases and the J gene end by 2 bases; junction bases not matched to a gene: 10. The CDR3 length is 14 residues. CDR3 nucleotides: TGTGCCTCTAAACCGGGACAGGGAACCTACGAGCAGTACTTC. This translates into CASKPGQGTYEQYF.

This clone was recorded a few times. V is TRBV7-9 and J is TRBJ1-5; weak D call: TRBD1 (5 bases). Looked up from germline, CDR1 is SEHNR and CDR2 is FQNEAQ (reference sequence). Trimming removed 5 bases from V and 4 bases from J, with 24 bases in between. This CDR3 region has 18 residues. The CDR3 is CASSRDMGRALGNQPQHF. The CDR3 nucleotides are TGTGCCAGCAGCCGAGATATGGGCAGGGCTTTAGGGAATCAGCCCCAGCATTTT.

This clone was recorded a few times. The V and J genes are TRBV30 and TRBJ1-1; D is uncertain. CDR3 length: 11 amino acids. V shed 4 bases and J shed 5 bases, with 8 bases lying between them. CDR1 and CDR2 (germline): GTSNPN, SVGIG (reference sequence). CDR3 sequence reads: CAWKKGTEAFF. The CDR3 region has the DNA TGTGCCTGGAAAAAAGGGACTGAAGCTTTCTTT.

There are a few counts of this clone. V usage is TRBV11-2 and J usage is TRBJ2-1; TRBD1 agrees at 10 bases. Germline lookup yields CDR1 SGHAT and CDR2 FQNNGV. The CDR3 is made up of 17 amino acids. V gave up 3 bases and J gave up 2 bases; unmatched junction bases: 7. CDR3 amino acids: CASSLLPGQGPYNEQFF. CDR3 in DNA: TGTGCCAGCAGCTTGTTACCGGGACAGGGGCCCTACAATGAGCAGTTCTTC.

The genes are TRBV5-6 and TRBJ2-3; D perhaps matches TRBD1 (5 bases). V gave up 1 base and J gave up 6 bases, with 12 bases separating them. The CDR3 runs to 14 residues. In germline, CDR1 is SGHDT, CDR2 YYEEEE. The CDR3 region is CASSLNQGADTQYF. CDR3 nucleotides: TGTGCCAGCAGCTTGAATCAGGGTGCGGATACGCAGTATTTT.

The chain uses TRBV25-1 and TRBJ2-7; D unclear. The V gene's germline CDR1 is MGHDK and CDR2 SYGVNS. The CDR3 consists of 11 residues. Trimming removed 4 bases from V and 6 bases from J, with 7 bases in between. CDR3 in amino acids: CASSVGSEQYF. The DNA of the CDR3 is TGTGCCAGCAGTGTGGGCTCCGAGCAGTACTTC.

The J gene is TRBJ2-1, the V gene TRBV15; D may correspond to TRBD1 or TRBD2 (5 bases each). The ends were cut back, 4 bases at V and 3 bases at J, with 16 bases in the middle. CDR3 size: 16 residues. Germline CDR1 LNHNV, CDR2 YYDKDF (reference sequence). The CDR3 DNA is TGTGCCACCAGCATTCGTCCGGGACCCGGCTACAATGAGCAGTTCTTC. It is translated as CATSIRPGPGYNEQFF.

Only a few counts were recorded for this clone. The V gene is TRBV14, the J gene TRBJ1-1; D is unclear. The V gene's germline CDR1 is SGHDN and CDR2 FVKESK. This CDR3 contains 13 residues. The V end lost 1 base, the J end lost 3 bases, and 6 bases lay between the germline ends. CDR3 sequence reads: CASSQVEDTEAFF. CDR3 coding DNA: TGTGCCAGCAGCCAAGTCGAGGACACTGAAGCTTTCTTT.

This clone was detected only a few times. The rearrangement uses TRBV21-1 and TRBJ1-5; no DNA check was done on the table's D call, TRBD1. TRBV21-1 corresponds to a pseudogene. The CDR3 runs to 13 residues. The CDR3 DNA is TGTGCCAGCAGGGGAACAGGTAATCAGCCCCAGCATTTT. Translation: CASRGTGNQPQHF.

CDR3: CASRPGGSGTDTQYF. Here the CDR3 DNA reads TGTGCCAGCAGACCCGGGGGGTCGGGCACAGATACGCAGTATTTT. V and J are TRBV5-6 and TRBJ2-3; TRBD2 aligns across 7 bases. The V gene end was trimmed by 5 bases and the J gene end by 1 base; junction bases not matched to a gene: 7. Germline V gene lookup returns CDR1 SGHDT and CDR2 YYEEEE. This CDR3 comprises 15 residues.

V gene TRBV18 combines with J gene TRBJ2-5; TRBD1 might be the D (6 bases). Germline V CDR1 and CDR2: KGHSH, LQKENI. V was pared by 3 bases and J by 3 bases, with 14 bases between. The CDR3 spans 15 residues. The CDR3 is CASSPPTGGKETQYF. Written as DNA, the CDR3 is TGTGCCAGCTCACCGCCGACAGGAGGAAAAGAGACCCAGTACTTC.

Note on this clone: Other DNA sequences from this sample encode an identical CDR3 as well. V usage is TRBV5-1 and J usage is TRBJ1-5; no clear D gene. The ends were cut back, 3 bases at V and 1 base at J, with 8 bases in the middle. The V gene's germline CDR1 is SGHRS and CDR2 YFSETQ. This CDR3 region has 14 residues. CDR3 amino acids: CASSSDGSNQPQHF. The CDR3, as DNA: TGCGCCAGCAGCTCGGATGGCAGCAATCAGCCCCAGCATTTT.

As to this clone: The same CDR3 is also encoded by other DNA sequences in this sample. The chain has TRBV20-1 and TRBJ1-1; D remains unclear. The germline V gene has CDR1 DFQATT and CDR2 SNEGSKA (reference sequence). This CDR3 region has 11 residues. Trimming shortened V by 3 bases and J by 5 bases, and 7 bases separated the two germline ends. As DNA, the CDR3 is TGCAGTGCTAGGGGCTTGACTGAAGCTTTCTTT. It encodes CSARGLTEAFF.

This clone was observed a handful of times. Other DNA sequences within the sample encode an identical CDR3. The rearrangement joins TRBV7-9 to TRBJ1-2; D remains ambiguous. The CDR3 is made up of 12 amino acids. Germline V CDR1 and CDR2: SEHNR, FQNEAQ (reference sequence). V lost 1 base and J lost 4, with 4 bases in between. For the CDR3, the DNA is TGTGCCAGCAGCTTAGGGAGCTATGGCTACACCTTC. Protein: CASSLGSYGYTF.

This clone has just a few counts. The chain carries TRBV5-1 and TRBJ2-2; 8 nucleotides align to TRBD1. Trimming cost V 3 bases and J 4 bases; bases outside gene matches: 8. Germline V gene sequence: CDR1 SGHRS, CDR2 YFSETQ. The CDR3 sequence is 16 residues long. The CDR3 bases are TGCGCCAGCAGCTCACCGGGACAGGTGGTCACCGGGGAGCTGTTTTTT. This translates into CASSSPGQVVTGELFF.

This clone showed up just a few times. CDR3 protein: CASSFGPPGGDEQYF. CDR3 coding DNA: TGTGCCAGCAGTTTTGGTCCCCCCGGGGGGGACGAGCAGTACTTC. This chain joins TRBV27 and TRBJ2-7; 8 nucleotides align to TRBD2. This CDR3 has 15 amino acids. Germline loops: CDR1 MNHEY, CDR2 SMNVEV (reference sequence). V lost 3 bases to trimming and J lost 5 bases; unmatched junction nucleotides: 9.

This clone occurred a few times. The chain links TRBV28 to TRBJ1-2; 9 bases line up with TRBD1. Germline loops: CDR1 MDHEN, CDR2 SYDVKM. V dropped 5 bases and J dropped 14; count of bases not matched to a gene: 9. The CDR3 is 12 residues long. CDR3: CASSADRGPETF. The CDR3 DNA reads TGTGCCAGCAGTGCGGACAGGGGCCCTGAGACCTTC.

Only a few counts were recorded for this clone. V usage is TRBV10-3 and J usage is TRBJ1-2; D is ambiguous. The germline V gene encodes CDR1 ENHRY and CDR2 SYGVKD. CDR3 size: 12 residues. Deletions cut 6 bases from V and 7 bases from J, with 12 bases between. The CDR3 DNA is TGTGCCATCAGGGATTCCGCGGGTGGCTACACCTTC. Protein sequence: CAIRDSAGGYTF.

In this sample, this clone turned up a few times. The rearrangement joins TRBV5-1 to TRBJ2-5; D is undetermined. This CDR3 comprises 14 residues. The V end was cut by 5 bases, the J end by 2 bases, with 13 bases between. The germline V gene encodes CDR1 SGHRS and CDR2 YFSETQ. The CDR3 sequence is CASSHGSTQETQYF. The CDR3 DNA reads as TGCGCCAGCAGTCACGGCAGTACACAAGAGACCCAGTACTTC. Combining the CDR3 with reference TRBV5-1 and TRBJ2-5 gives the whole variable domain KAGVTQTPRYLIKTRGQQVTLSCSPISGHRSVSWYQQTPGQGLQFLFEYFSETQRNKGNFPGRFSGRQFSNSRSEMNVSTLELGDSALYLCASSHGSTQETQYFGPGTRLLVL.

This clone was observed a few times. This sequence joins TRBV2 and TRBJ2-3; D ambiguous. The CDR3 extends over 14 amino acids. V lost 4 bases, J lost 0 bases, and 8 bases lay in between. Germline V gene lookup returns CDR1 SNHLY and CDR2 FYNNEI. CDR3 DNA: TGTGCCAGCAGTGCTCTGACTAGCACAGATACGCAGTATTTT. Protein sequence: CASSALTSTDTQYF.

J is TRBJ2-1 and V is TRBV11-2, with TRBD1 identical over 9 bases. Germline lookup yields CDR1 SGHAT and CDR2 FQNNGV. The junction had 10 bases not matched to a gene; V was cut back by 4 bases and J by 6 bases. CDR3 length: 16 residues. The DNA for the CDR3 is TGTGCCAGCAGCTCAAGGTGGGGACAGGGCATCAATGAGCAGTTCTTC. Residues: CASSSRWGQGINEQFF.

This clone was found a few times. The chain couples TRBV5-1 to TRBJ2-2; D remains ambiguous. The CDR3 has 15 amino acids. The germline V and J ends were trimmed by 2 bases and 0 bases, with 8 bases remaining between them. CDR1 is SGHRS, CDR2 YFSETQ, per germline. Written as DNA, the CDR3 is TGCGCCAGCAGCTTTCGGTTATCGAACACCGGGGAGCTGTTTTTT. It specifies CASSFRLSNTGELFF. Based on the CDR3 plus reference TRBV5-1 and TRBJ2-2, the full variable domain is KAGVTQTPRYLIKTRGQQVTLSCSPISGHRSVSWYQQTPGQGLQFLFEYFSETQRNKGNFPGRFSGRQFSNSRSEMNVSTLELGDSALYLCASSFRLSNTGELFFGEGSRLTVL.

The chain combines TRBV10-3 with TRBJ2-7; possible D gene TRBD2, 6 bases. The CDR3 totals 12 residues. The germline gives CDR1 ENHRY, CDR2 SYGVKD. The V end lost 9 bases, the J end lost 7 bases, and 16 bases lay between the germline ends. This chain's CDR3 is CAIGGTSGEQYF. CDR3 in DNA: TGTGCCATAGGAGGGACCTCGGGGGAGCAGTACTTC.